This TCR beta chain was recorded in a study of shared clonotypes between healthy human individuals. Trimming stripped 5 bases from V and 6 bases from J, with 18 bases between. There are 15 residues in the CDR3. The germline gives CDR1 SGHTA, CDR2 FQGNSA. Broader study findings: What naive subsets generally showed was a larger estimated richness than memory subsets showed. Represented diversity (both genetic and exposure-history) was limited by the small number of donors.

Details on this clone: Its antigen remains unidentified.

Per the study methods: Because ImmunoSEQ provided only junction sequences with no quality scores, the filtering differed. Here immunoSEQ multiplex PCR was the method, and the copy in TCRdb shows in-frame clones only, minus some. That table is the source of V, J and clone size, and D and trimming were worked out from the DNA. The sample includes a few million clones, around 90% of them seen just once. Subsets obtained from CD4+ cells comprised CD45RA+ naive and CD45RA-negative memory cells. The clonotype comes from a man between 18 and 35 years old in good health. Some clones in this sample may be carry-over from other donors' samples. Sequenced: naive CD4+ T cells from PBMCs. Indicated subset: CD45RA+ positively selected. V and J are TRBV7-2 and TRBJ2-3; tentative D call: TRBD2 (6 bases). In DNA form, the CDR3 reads TGTGCCAGCAGCCCTATGATAGCGGTGAGGGATACGCAGTATTTT. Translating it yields CASSPMIAVRDTQYF.